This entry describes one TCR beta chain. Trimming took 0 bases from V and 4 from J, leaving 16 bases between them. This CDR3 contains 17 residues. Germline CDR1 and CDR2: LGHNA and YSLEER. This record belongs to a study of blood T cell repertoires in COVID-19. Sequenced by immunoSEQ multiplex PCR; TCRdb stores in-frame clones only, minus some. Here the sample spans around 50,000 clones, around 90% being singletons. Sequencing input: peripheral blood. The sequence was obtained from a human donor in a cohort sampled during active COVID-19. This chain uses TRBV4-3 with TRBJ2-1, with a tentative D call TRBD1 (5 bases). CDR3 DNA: TGCGCCAGCAGCCAAGATCATTCGACAGCGTCTTACAATGAGCAGTTCTTC. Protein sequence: CASSQDHSTASYNEQFF.